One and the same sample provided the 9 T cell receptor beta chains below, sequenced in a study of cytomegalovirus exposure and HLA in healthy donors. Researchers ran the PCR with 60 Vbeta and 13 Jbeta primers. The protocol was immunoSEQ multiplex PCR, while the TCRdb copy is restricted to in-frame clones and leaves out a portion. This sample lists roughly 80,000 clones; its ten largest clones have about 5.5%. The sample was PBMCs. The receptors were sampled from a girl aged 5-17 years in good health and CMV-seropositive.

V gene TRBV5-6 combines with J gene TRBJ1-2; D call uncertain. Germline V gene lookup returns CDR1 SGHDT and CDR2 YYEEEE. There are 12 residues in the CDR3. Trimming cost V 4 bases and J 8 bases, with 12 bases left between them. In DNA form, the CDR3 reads TGTGCCAGCAGCCCTGCGCGGAAGGGCTACACCTTC. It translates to CASSPARKGYTF.

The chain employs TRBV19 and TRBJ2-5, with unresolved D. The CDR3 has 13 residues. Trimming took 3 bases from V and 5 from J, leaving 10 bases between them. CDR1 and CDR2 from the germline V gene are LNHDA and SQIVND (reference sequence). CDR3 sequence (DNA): TGTGCCAGTAGTATGATCGGTTTGGAGACCCAGTACTTC. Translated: CASSMIGLETQYF.

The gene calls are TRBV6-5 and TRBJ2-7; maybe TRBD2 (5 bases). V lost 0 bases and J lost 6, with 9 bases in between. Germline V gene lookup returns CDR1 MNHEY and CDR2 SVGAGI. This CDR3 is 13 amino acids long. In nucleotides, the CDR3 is TGTGCCAGCAGTTACTCCGGGGTTGGCGAGCAGTACGTC. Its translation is CASSYSGVGEQYV.

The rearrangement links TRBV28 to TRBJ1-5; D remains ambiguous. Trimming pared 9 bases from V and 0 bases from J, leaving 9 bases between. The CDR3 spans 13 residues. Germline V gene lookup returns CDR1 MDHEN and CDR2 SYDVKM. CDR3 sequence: CASKPFSNQPQHF. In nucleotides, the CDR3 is TGTGCCAGTAAGCCATTTAGCAATCAGCCCCAGCATTTT.

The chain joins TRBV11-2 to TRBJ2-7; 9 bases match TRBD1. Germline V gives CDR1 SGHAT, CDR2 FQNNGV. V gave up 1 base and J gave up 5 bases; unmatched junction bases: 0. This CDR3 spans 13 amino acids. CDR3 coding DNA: TGTGCCAGCAGCTTAGGGACAGGGGACGAGCAGTACGTC. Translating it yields CASSLGTGDEQYV.

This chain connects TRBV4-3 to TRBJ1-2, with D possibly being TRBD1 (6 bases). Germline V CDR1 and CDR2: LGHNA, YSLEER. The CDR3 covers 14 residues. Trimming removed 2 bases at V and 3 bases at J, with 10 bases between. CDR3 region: CASSQQGLDYGYTF. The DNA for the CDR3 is TGCGCCAGCAGCCAACAGGGGCTCGACTATGGCTACACCTTC.

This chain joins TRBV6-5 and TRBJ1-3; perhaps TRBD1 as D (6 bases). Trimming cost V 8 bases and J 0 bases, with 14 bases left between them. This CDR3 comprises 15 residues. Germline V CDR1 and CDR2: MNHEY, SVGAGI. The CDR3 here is CASGAGGSSGNTIYF. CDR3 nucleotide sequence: TGTGCCAGCGGGGCTGGGGGCAGCTCTGGAAACACCATATATTTT.

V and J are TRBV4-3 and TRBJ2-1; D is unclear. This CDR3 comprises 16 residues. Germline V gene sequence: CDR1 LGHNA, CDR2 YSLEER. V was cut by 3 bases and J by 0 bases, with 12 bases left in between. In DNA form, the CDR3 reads TGCGCCAGCAGCCATAAGACTTTGAGCTCCTACAATGAGCAGTTCTTC. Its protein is CASSHKTLSSYNEQFF.

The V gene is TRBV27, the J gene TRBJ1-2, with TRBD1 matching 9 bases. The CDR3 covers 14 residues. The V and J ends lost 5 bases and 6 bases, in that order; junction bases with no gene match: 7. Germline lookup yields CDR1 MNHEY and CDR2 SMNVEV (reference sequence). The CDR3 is CASSQQGAVDGYTF. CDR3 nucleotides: TGTGCCAGCAGTCAACAGGGGGCTGTCGATGGCTACACCTTC.